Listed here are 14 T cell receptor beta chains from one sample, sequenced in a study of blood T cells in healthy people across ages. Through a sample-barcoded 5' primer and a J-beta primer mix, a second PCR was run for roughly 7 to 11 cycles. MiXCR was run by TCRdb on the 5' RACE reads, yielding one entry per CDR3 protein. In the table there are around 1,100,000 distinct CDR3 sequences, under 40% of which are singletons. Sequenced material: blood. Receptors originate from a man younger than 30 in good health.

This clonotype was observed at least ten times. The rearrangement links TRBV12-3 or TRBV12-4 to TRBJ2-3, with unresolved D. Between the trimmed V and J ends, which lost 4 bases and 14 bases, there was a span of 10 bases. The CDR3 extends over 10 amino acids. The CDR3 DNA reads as TGTGCCAGCAGTTCCACCCGGGTGTATTTT. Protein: CASSSTRVYF.

CDR3 nucleotides: TGCAGTGCTCAGGGGACCTATGGCTACACCTTC. Translated: CSAQGTYGYTF. The chain links TRBV20-1 to TRBJ1-2; D may be TRBD1 (6 bases). Trimming removed 5 bases at V and 4 bases at J, with 8 bases between. Per germline, CDR1 DFQATT and CDR2 SNEGSKA (reference sequence). The CDR3 runs to 11 residues.

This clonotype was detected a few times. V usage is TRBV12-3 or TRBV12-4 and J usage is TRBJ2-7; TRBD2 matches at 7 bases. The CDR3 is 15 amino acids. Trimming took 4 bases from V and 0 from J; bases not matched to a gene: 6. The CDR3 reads CASSSGLPNSYEQYF. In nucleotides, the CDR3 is TGTGCCAGCAGTTCGGGACTACCAAACTCCTACGAGCAGTACTTC.

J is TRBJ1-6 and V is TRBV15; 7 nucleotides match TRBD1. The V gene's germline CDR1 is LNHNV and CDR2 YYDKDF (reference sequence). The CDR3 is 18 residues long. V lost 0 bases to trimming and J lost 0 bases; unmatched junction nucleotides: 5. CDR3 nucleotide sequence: TGTGCCACCAGCAGAGACGGGGACAGCAGCTCCTATAATTCACCCCTCCACTTT. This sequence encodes CATSRDGDSSSYNSPLHF.

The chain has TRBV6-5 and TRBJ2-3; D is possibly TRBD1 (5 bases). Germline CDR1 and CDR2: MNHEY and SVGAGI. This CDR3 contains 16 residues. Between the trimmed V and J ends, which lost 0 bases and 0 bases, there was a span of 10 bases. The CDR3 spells CASSYSGAQSTDTQYF. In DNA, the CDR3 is TGTGCCAGCAGTTACTCAGGGGCACAGAGCACAGATACGCAGTATTTT.

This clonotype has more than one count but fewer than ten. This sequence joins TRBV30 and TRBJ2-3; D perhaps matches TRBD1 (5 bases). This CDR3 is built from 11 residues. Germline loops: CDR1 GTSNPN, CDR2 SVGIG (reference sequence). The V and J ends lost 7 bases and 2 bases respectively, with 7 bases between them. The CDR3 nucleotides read TGTGCCTTCAGGGTCACAGATACGCAGTATTTT. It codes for CAFRVTDTQYF. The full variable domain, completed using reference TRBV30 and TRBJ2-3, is SQTIHQWPATLVQPVGSPLSLECTVEGTSNPNLYWYRQAAGRGLQLLFYSVGIGQISSEVPQNLSASRPQDRQFILSSKKLLLSDSGFYLCAFRVTDTQYFGPGTRLTVL.

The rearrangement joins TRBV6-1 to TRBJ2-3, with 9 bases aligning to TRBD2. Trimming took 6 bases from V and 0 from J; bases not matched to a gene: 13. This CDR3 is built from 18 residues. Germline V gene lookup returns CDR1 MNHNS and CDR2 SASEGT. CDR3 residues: CASSRIAGAHLSTDTQYF. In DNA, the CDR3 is TGTGCCAGCAGCAGAATAGCGGGGGCCCACCTTAGCACAGATACGCAGTATTTT.

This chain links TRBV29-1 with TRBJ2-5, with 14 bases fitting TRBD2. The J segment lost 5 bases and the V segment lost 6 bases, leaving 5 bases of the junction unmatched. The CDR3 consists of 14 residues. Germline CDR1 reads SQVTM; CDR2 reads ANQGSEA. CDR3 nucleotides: TGCAGCGTACTGGGACTAGCGGGAGTTGAGACCCAGTACTTC. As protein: CSVLGLAGVETQYF.

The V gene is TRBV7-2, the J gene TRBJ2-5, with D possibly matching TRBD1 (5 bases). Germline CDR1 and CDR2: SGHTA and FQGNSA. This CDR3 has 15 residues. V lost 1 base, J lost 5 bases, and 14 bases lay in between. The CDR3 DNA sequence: TGTGCCAGCAGCTTAGTTGGGCAGGGTGGGGAGACCCAGTACTTC. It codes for CASSLVGQGGETQYF. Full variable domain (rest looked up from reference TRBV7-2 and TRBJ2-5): GAGVSQSPSNKVTEKGKDVELRCDPISGHTALYWYRQSLGQGLEFLIYFQGNSAPDKSGLPSDRFSAERTGGSVSTLTIQRTQQEDSAVYLCASSLVGQGGETQYFGPGTRLLVL.

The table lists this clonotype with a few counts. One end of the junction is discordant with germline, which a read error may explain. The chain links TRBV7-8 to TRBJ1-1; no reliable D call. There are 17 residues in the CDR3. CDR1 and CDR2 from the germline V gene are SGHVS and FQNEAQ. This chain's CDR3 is CASSIAVWVLDPTEAFF. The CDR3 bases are TGTGCCAGCAGCATAGCTGTGTGGGTGTTAGACCCCACTGAAGCTTTCTTT.

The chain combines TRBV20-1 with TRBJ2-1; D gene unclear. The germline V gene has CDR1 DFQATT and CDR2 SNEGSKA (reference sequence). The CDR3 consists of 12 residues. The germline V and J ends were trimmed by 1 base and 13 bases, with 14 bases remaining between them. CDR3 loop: CSARASAIHQFF. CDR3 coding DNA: TGCAGTGCTAGAGCGAGTGCTATCCATCAGTTCTTC.

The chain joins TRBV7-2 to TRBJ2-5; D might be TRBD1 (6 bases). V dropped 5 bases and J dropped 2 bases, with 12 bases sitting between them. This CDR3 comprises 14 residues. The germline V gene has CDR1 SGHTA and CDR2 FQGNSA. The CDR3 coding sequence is TGTGCCAGCAGCCTCCACAGGGTTCAAGAGACCCAGTACTTC. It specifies CASSLHRVQETQYF.

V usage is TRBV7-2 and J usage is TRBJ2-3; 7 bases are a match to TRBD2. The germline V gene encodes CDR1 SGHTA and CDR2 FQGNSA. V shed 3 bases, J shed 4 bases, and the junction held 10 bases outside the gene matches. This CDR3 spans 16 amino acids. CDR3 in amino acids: CASSLGTTSWADTQYF. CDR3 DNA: TGTGCCAGCAGCTTGGGGACTACCTCTTGGGCAGATACGCAGTATTTT.

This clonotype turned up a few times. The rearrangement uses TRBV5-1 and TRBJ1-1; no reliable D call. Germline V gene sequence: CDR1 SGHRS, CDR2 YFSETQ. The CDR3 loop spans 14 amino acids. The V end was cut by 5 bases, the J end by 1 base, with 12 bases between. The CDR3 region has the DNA TGCGCCAGCAGTTGGAGGGTAGGGAACACTGAAGCTTTCTTT. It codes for CASSWRVGNTEAFF.